In its sample, the clone carrying this TCR beta chain was seen a few times. Its antigen is as yet unknown. CDR3 length equals 13 residues. V was clipped by 10 bases and J by 8 bases, with 17 bases between them. Germline-derived CDR1 and CDR2 are MNHNS and SASEGT. The sample belongs to a study of T cells after yellow fever vaccination. The study's findings and limits: Although most clonotypes did not, a small share appeared in both CD4 and CD8 compartments. A large majority of primary-vaccination clones showed up again after the booster (about 97% CD4, almost 90% CD8). Secondary responses were weaker yet peaked faster, day 5 versus 15. Abundant clonotypes from the bulk population could get into FACS-sorted repertoires as contaminants.

TCRdb independently ran MiXCR on the 5' RACE reads; one entry per CDR3 protein. Here the sample spans more than 300,000 distinct CDR3 sequences, around 6.8% being singletons. The sample in question was PBMCs, obtained around 45 days after the first yellow fever vaccination. The rearrangement links TRBV6-1 to TRBJ1-4; tentative D call: TRBD1 (6 bases). The receptor's source is a man in his late teens or twenties who received the YFV17D yellow fever vaccine. The CDR3 nucleotides read TGTGCCACGAGTCCGGGGACACACGAAAAACTGTTTTTT. Protein: CATSPGTHEKLFF.